The 7 T cell receptor beta chains presented below share a single source sample, sequenced in a study of T cells in Graves' hyperthyroidism and ophthalmopathy. TCR beta CDR3 region amplification was performed from RNA transcripts. A first-round RT-PCR of the TCR CDR3 used the HTBI primer set. TCRdb ran MiXCR on the multiplex PCR reads and lists one entry per CDR3 protein. The sample carries 650,000 to 750,000 distinct CDR3 sequences, about 15% recorded once. Sequenced: blood. These receptors originate from a young woman with Graves' hyperthyroidism.

This chain connects TRBV10-3 to TRBJ2-5; 8 bases are shared with TRBD1. Germline loops: CDR1 ENHRY, CDR2 SYGVKD. This CDR3 comprises 15 residues. After removal of 4 bases from V and 5 bases from J, the junction contained 9 bases not matched to a gene. The CDR3 DNA follows: TGTGCCATCAGTGGATCCTGGACAGGGCGGGAGACCCAGTACTTC. The encoded protein is CAISGSWTGRETQYF.

This clonotype appeared many times. The V call is TRBV3-1, the J call TRBJ2-7, with D possibly matching TRBD1 (6 bases). This CDR3 has 16 residues. V was shortened by 1 base and J by 3 bases, with 16 bases between the two germline ends. From germline, CDR1 is LGHDT and CDR2 YNNKEL (reference sequence). CDR3 protein: CASSQGVAGAFYEQYF. The DNA for the CDR3 is TGTGCCAGCAGCCAAGGGGTGGCAGGGGCGTTCTACGAGCAGTACTTC.

This clonotype was counted between two and nine times. The V call is TRBV11-1, the J call TRBJ1-1; D not resolved. CDR3 length: 16 amino acids. In germline, CDR1 is SGHAT, CDR2 FQDESV (reference sequence). V lost 1 base, J lost 1 base, and 13 bases lay in between. CDR3 in amino acids: CASSLVRKKANTEAFF. For the CDR3, the DNA is TGTGCCAGCAGCTTAGTGAGGAAGAAAGCGAACACTGAAGCTTTCTTT.

On this clonotype itself: A much larger clone lies a single base off, so this may be a read error. This CDR3 is missing its conserved last phenylalanine or tryptophan, likely due to a read error. CDR3: CSASSGTGVFAPQHL. CDR3 bases: TGCAGTGCTAGCTCCGGGACAGGGGTGTTTGCGCCCCAGCATCTT. The chain links TRBV20-1 to TRBJ1-5; 10 bases are a match to TRBD1. Germline CDR1 reads DFQATT; CDR2 reads SNEGSKA (reference sequence). V lost 3 bases and J lost 9; bases outside the gene matches: 11. The CDR3 spans 15 residues.

A word on this clonotype: Possible read error: a much larger clone is one base away. The V call is TRBV7-9, the J call TRBJ2-5; the D gene is possibly TRBD2 (5 bases). The germline V gene encodes CDR1 SEHNR and CDR2 FQNEAQ (reference sequence). The CDR3 is 15 residues long. The CDR3 bases are TGTGCCGGCAGCTTTGGACTCCAGAGCCAAGAGACCCAGTACTTC. It specifies CAGSFGLQSQETQYF. The variable domain in full, completed from reference TRBV7-9 and TRBJ2-5, reads DTGVSQNPRHKITKRGQNVTFRCDPISEHNRLYWYRQTLGQGPEFLTYFQNEAQLEKSRLLSDRFSAERPKGSFSTLEIQRTEQGDSAMYLCAGSFGLQSQETQYFGPGTRLLVL.

Many counts were recorded for this clonotype. J is TRBJ2-3 and V is TRBV10-3, with D tentatively TRBD1 (5 bases). CDR3 length equals 16 residues. Germline values: CDR1 ENHRY, CDR2 SYGVKD. The V and J ends lost 0 bases and 3 bases respectively, with 13 bases between them. The CDR3 loop reads CAISESKGAVTDTQYF. CDR3 nucleotides: TGTGCCATCAGTGAGTCGAAAGGGGCGGTTACAGATACGCAGTATTTT.

Worth noting for this clonotype: This sequence may be a read error, since a much larger clone differs from it by one base. This chain uses TRBV7-2 with TRBJ2-1; TRBD2 aligns across 9 bases. J gave up 4 bases and V 5 bases, and 6 bases lay outside the gene matches. Germline CDR1 and CDR2: SGHTA and FQGNSA. This CDR3 comprises 15 residues. DNA for the CDR3: TGTGCCAGCAGCGCCTCTAGCGGGGCTTACAATGAGCAGTTCTTC. Protein sequence: CASSASSGAYNEQFF.